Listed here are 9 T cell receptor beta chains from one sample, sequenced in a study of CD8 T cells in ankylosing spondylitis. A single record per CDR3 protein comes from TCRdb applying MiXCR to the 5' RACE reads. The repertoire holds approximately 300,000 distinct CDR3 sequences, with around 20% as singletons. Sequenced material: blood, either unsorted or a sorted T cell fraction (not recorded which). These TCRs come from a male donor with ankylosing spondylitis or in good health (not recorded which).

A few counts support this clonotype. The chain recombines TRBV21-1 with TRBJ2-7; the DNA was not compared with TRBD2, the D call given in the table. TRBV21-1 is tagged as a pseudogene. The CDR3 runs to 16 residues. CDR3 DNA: TGTGCCAGCAGCAAAGCCGACGATACTAGTATAGACGAGCAGTACGTC. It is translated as CASSKADDTSIDEQYV.

This chain's CDR3 is CASSLASAGTEAFF. CDR3 coding DNA: TGCGCCAGCAGCTTGGCCTCTGCAGGGACTGAAGCTTTCTTT. The chain has TRBV5-1 and TRBJ1-1; a possible D gene is TRBD1 (5 bases). Germline V gene data show CDR1 as SGHRS and CDR2 as YFSETQ. The germline V and J ends were trimmed by 0 bases and 5 bases, with 11 bases remaining between them. The CDR3 contains 14 residues.

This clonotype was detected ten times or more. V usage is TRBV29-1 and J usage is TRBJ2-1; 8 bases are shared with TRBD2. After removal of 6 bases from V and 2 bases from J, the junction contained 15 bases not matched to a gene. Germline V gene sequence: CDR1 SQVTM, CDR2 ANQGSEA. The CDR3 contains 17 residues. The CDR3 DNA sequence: TGCAGCGTCGAAACGGGGGGGCGCAGCGGCCCCTACAATGAGCAGTTCTTC. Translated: CSVETGGRSGPYNEQFF.

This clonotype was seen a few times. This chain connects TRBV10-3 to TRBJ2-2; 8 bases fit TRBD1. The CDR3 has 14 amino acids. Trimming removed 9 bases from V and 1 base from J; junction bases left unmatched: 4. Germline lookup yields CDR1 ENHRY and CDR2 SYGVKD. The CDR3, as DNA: TGTGCCATAACCGGGACAGGGAACACCGGGGAGCTGTTTTTT. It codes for CAITGTGNTGELFF.

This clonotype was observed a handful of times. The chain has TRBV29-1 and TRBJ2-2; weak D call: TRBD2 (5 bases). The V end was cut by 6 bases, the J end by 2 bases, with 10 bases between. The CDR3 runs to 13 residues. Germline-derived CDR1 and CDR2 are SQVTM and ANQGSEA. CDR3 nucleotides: TGCAGCGTAAACCGGGATAACACCGGGGAGCTGTTTTTT. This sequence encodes CSVNRDNTGELFF.

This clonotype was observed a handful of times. The CDR3 DNA reads as TGTGCCAGCAGCTTACTAGGGGATGGAGACACTGAAGCTTTCTTT. Its translation is CASSLLGDGDTEAFF. The chain carries TRBV7-8 and TRBJ1-1, with TRBD1 as a possible D gene (5 bases). Germline V gene lookup returns CDR1 SGHVS and CDR2 FQNEAQ. CDR3 length equals 15 residues. V gave up 2 bases and J gave up 3 bases, with 13 bases separating them.

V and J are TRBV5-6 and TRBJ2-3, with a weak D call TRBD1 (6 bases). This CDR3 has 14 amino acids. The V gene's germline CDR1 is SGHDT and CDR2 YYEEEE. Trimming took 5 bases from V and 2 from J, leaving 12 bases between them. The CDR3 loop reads CASRLGTHTDTQYF. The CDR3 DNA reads TGTGCCAGCAGGCTCGGGACACACACAGATACGCAGTATTTT.

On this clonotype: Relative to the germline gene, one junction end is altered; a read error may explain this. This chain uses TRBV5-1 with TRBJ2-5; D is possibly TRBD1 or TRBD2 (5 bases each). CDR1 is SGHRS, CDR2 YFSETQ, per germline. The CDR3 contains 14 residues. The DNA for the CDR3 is TGCGCCAGCAGCTTGGCGAGGGGCCAAGGGACCCAGTACTTC. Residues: CASSLARGQGTQYF.

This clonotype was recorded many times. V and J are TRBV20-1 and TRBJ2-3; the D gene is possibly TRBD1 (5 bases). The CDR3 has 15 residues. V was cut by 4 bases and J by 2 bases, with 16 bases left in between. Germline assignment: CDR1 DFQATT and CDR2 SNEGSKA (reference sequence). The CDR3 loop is CSANPVRAHTDTQYF. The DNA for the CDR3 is TGCAGTGCTAACCCTGTCAGGGCCCACACAGATACGCAGTATTTT.